This T cell receptor beta chain was sequenced in a study of post-analysis software for immune sequencing data. Study observations and caveats: Five TRBV segments, including TRBV5-6, TRBV5-1 and TRBV20-1, were more frequent in patients than controls. Controls showed significantly higher normalized Chao1 diversity than did multiple sclerosis patients. F measure clustering grouped samples strongly by preparation batch.

On this clonotype: What it binds is unknown.

The CDR3 loop spans 15 amino acids. Germline loops: CDR1 DFQATT, CDR2 SNEGSKA (reference sequence). Trimming removed 1 base from V and 4 bases from J, with 14 bases in between. Unique-molecular-identifier-tagged TCR beta cDNA libraries were used. Once roughly 1 to 10 million T cells were used, about 510,000 cDNA molecules resulted. TCRdb re-called the PCR reads through MiXCR, storing one row per CDR3 protein. The sample has hundreds of thousands of distinct CDR3 sequences, roughly 29% seen once. The rearrangement uses TRBV20-1 and TRBJ2-1; maybe TRBD2 (6 bases). Sample: blood. The receptor comes from a girl between 10 and 17 years old with multiple sclerosis. This CDR3 reads CSARVLARTYNEQFF. The CDR3, as DNA: TGCAGTGCTAGAGTGCTAGCGAGAACTTACAATGAGCAGTTCTTC.